These T cell receptor beta chains were read from a single sample in a study of T cells in Graves' hyperthyroidism and ophthalmopathy. Using its own MiXCR run on the multiplex PCR reads, TCRdb lists one record per CDR3 protein. The table records fewer than 900,000 distinct CDR3 sequences, under 20% of them present only once. The sequenced sample was blood. These receptors came from a woman between 50 and 59 years old with Graves' hyperthyroidism that later progressed to Graves' ophthalmopathy. Both conserved end residues are part of each CDR3. D genes are given only for firm matches. Some rows have no size entry. The others give once, few or many, or a class for an expanded clone.

size,J,V,D,DNA,CDR3
few,TRBJ1-3,TRBV6-1,TRBD1,TGTGCCAGCAGTTGGGACAGAACCTCTGGAAACACCATATATTTT,CASSWDRTSGNTIYF
-,TRBJ1-6,TRBV3-1,TRBD1,TGTGCCAGCAGCCAAACCCGGACAGGGACCTATAATTCACCCCTCCACTTT,CASSQTRTGTYNSPLHF
once,TRBJ2-5,TRBV5-1,-,TGCGCCAGCAGCTTGTATGGGGGGCTCCAAGAGACCCAGTACTTC,CASSLYGGLQETQYF
-,TRBJ2-6,TRBV10-2,-,TGCGCCAGCAGTGAGCTACAGGGTTTTGGACTCCTGACTTTC,CASSELQGFGLLTF
few,TRBJ2-6,TRBV20-1,TRBD1,TGCAGTGCTACAACAGGGGGCCCTCCTGGGGCCAACGTCCTGACTTTC,CSATTGGPPGANVLTF
-,TRBJ1-4,TRBV6-1,-,TGTGCCAGCAGCCCTGGACGGGGGCGGAACGAAAAACTGTTTTTT,CASSPGRGRNEKLFF
-,TRBJ2-1,TRBV24-1,TRBD2,TGTGCCACCAGTGCCTCAACGGGGCGGGGGGGCCACAATGAGCAGTTCTTC,CATSASTGRGGHNEQFF
few,TRBJ2-3,TRBV12-3/TRBV12-4,-,TGTGCCAGCATCCTGGACCAGGCCAACACAGATACGCAGTATTTT,CASILDQANTDTQYF
-,TRBJ2-2,TRBV2,-,TGTGCCAGCAGTTTTATGGCCACGAACACCGGGGAGCTGTTTTTT,CASSFMATNTGELFF
many,TRBJ1-2,TRBV18,-,TGTGCCAGCTCACCACCGTCAGGGAACGGCTACACCTTC,CASSPPSGNGYTF
many,TRBJ2-7,TRBV6-5,TRBD1,TGTGCCAGCAGTTACAGTCCGGACAGGGGGAACGAGCAGTACTTC,CASSYSPDRGNEQYF
-,TRBJ1-4,TRBV12-3/TRBV12-4,-,TGTGCCAGCAGCAGGGAAAGGGCTGCAACTAATGAAAAACTGTTTTTT,CASSRERAATNEKLFF
many,TRBJ2-7,TRBV12-3/TRBV12-4,TRBD1,TGTGCCAGCAGTTTGTTTAGGGACAGGAGGAACTACGAGCAGTACTTC,CASSLFRDRRNYEQYF
many,TRBJ2-5,TRBV3-1,-,TGTGCCAACAGCCAAGTGGCCAGAGAGACCCAGTACTTC,CANSQVARETQYF
-,TRBJ2-1,TRBV6-1,-,TGTGCCAGCAGTGAAGGGAGTACCAATGAGCAGTTCTTC,CASSEGSTNEQFF
-,TRBJ1-5,TRBV6-1,TRBD1,TGTGCCAGCAGCAAGACAGGGGGCATTCAGACCCAGCATTTT,CASSKTGGIQTQHF
few,TRBJ1-4,TRBV5-1,-,TGCGCCAGCAGCTCGGAGCCGTCGCAGGCTAATGAAAAACTGTTTTTT,CASSSEPSQANEKLFF